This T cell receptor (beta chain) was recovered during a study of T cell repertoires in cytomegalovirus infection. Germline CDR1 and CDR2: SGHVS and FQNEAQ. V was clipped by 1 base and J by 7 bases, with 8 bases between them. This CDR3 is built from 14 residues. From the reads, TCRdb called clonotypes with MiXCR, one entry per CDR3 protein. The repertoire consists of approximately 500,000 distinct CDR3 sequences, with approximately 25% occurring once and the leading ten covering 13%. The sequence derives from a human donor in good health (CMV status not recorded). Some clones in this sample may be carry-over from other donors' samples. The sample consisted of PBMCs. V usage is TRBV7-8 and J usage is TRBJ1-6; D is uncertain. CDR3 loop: CASSLVIGNSPLHF. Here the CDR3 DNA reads TGTGCCAGCAGCTTAGTAATCGGCAATTCACCCCTCCACTTT.